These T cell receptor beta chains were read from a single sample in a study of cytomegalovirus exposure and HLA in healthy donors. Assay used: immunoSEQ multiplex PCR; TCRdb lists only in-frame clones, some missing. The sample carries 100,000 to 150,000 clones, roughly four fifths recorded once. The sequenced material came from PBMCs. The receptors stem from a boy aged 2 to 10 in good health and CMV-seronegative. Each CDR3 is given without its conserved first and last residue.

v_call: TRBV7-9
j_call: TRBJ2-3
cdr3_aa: SSSSLDPGDPPTDTQY

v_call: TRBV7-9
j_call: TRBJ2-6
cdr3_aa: SSSLGTGVLSGANVLT

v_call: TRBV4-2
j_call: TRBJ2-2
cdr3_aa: ASSQVTRNTGELF

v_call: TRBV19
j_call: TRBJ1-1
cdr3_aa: ASTVGREAF

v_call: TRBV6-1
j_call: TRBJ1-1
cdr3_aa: ASSPGENTEAF

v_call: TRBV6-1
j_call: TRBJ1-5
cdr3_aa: ASSDTGGWSNQPQH

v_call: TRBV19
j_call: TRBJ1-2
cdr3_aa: ASSTTGRTNYGYT

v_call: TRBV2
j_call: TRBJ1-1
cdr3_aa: ASSERQGAF

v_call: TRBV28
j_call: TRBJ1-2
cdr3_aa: ASSLQGGNYGYT

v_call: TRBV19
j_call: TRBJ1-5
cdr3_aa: ASSIVGRVSNQPQH

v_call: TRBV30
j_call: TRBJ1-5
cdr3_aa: AWSVDNNQPQH

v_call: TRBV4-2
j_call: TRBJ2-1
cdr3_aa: ASSQEKGSRSYEQF

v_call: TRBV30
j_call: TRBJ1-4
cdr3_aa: AWSSDSPRGKLF

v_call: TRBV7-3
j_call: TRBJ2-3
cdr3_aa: ASSPRWTDTQY

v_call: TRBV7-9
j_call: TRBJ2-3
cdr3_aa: ASSLGGADTQY

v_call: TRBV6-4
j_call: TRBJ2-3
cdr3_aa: ASSTGQGGTDTQY

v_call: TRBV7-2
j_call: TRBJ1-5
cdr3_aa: ASSLREPWGNQPQH

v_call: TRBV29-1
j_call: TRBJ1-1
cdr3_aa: SAGQGVFEAF

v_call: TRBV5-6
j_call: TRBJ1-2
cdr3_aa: ASSLASGTGVYGYT

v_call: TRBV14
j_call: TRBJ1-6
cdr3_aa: ASSPTDQGNSPLH

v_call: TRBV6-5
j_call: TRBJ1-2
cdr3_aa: ASRLAGINYGYT

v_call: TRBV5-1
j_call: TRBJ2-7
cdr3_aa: ASSLGDRPYEQY